The 27 T cell receptor beta chains presented below share a single source sample, sequenced in a study of blood T cells in healthy people across ages. Next came a second PCR, run for about 6 to 11 cycles, which used a sample-barcoded 5' primer along with a J-beta primer mix. TCRdb re-derived calls from the 5' RACE reads in MiXCR, one entry per CDR3 protein. The sample records about 730,000 distinct CDR3 sequences, around 46% being singletons. The sample consisted of blood. These receptors all come from an older woman in good health.

This clonotype appeared once. The chain uses TRBV7-8 and TRBJ1-1; D is possibly TRBD1 (6 bases). V dropped 1 base and J dropped 5 bases, with 17 bases sitting between them. The CDR3 loop spans 16 amino acids. CDR1 SGHVS and CDR2 FQNEAQ come from the germline V gene. The CDR3 DNA reads TGTGCCAGCAGCTTAGACAGGGTCGCAGTAAGAACTGAAGCTTTCTTT. Its protein product is CASSLDRVAVRTEAFF.

This clonotype was observed many times. This rearrangement joins TRBV20-1 to TRBJ2-5, with 10 bases fitting TRBD2. Trimming at V came to 5 bases and at J to 11 bases, leaving 11 bases not matched to a gene. Germline V gene lookup returns CDR1 DFQATT and CDR2 SNEGSKA (reference sequence). The CDR3 covers 13 residues. CDR3 sequence: CSASPGLAREQYF. The CDR3 DNA follows: TGCAGTGCTTCACCGGGACTAGCGAGGGAGCAGTACTTC.

The V call is TRBV3-1, the J call TRBJ2-3; D might be TRBD1 (6 bases). Trimming left V 0 bases short and J 2 bases short, with 9 bases between. CDR3 size: 15 residues. CDR1 and CDR2 (germline): LGHDT, YNNKEL (reference sequence). The CDR3 nucleotides are TGTGCCAGCAGCCAAGAGGACAGCCACACAGATACGCAGTATTTT. Encoded protein: CASSQEDSHTDTQYF.

This chain connects TRBV10-3 to TRBJ2-7; D is perhaps TRBD1 or TRBD2 (5 bases each). Trimming stripped 5 bases from V and 7 bases from J, with 24 bases between. CDR3 size: 16 residues. Germline CDR1 and CDR2: ENHRY and SYGVKD. CDR3 sequence: CAISKDFMGRLGEQYF. The DNA for the CDR3 is TGTGCCATCAGTAAGGACTTCATGGGGCGGCTTGGAGAGCAGTACTTC.

V usage is TRBV20-1 and J usage is TRBJ2-5, with TRBD1 matching over 9 bases. The CDR3 runs to 14 residues. Germline CDR1 DFQATT, CDR2 SNEGSKA (reference sequence). The trim removed 3 bases at V and 5 bases at J, leaving 7 bases unmatched. In nucleotides, the CDR3 is TGCAGTGCTAGCCTCCTGACAGGGGGGGAGACCCAGTACTTC. It codes for CSASLLTGGETQYF.

The rearrangement links TRBV9 to TRBJ2-7; 11 bases match TRBD2. CDR3 size: 15 residues. Germline CDR1 SGDLS, CDR2 YYNGEE. V lost 4 bases, J lost 4 bases, and 7 bases stayed unmatched. As DNA, the CDR3 is TGTGCCAGCAGCCTATACGGGACTAGCGGTTACGAGCAGTACTTC. It codes for CASSLYGTSGYEQYF.

The chain has TRBV29-1 and TRBJ1-2, with a tentative D call TRBD1 (5 bases). CDR3 size: 12 residues. CDR1 is SQVTM and CDR2 is ANQGSEA in the germline V gene. The V gene lost 7 bases and the J gene lost 8 bases, with 17 bases spanning the gap. The CDR3 DNA sequence: TGCAGCGACGGGGGAGTGGGGGGAGGCTACACCTTC. Residues: CSDGGVGGGYTF.

This clonotype was found a few times. The chain uses TRBV20-1 and TRBJ2-3, with 7 bases identical to TRBD2. J was trimmed by 3 bases and V by 3 bases; bases with no gene match: 9. CDR3 length: 15 amino acids. Germline V gives CDR1 DFQATT, CDR2 SNEGSKA (reference sequence). CDR3 loop: CSARIRGSGTDTQYF. The CDR3 DNA is TGCAGTGCTAGGATCCGCGGGAGTGGTACAGATACGCAGTATTTT.

The chain recombines TRBV30 with TRBJ1-2; D is ambiguous. Germline V gene sequence: CDR1 GTSNPN, CDR2 SVGIG (reference sequence). The CDR3 has 12 residues. Trimming took off 3 bases at V and 8 bases at J, with 13 bases between the two ends. CDR3 coding DNA: TGTGCCTGGAGGCCCGATCTAGGCGGCTACACCTTC. Protein product: CAWRPDLGGYTF.

V gene TRBV3-1 combines with J gene TRBJ1-2; 9 nucleotides align to TRBD1. Unmatched junction bases numbered 7, after V lost 0 bases and J lost 8 bases. Germline-derived CDR1 and CDR2 are LGHDT and YNNKEL (reference sequence). The CDR3 has 15 amino acids. The CDR3 DNA follows: TGTGCCAGCAGCCAAGATCGCGGGACAGGGTGGGGCTACACCTTC. This codes for CASSQDRGTGWGYTF. The entire variable domain, with the rest obtained from reference TRBV3-1 and TRBJ1-2, is as follows: DTAVSQTPKYLVTQMGNDKSIKCEQNLGHDTMYWYKQDSKKFLKIMFSYNNKELIINETVPNRFSPKSPDKAHLNLHINSLELGDSAVYFCASSQDRGTGWGYTFGSGTRLTVV.

V gene TRBV5-5 combines with J gene TRBJ1-2; a weak D match, TRBD1 (5 bases). CDR3 length: 16 amino acids. The V gene's germline CDR1 is SGHKS and CDR2 YYEKEE (reference sequence). Deletions cut 0 bases from V and 4 bases from J, with 16 bases between. This CDR3 reads CASSLVRQSTGYGYTF. The DNA for the CDR3 is TGTGCCAGCAGCTTGGTTAGACAGTCTACGGGCTATGGCTACACCTTC. Full variable domain (outside the CDR3, taken from reference TRBV5-5 and TRBJ1-2): DAGVTQSPTHLIKTRGQQVTLRCSPISGHKSVSWYQQVLGQGPQFIFQYYEKEERGRGNFPDRFSARQFPNYSSELNVNALLLGDSALYLCASSLVRQSTGYGYTFGSGTRLTVV.

This chain uses TRBV3-1 with TRBJ1-2; the D is unclear. The CDR3 covers 12 residues. Germline CDR1 reads LGHDT; CDR2 reads YNNKEL (reference sequence). V shed 5 bases and J shed 8 bases, with 12 bases lying between them. The CDR3 reads CASSFHSAGYTF. CDR3 bases: TGTGCCAGCAGCTTCCACAGCGCCGGCTACACCTTC.

This clonotype has only a few counts. The chain uses TRBV4-2 and TRBJ1-1; 7 bases map to TRBD1. The J segment lost 0 bases and the V segment lost 3 bases, leaving 4 bases of the junction unmatched. The CDR3 totals 15 residues. Germline V gene data show CDR1 as LGHNA and CDR2 as YNFKEQ. CDR3 in amino acids: CASSHLGQLNTEAFF. CDR3 coding DNA: TGTGCCAGCAGCCACTTGGGACAGCTGAACACTGAAGCTTTCTTT.

V is TRBV5-1 and J is TRBJ2-7; TRBD1 agrees at 8 bases. The CDR3 runs 15 residues. Unmatched junction bases numbered 5, after V lost 0 bases and J lost 3 bases. Per the germline V gene, CDR1 is SGHRS and CDR2 is YFSETQ. The CDR3 sequence is CASSLAGDRHYEQYF. The CDR3 coding sequence is TGCGCCAGCAGCTTGGCCGGGGACAGGCACTACGAGCAGTACTTC.

This clonotype came up a few times. V and J are TRBV6-6 and TRBJ1-1; 7 bases match TRBD1. After removal of 6 bases from V and 7 bases from J, the junction contained 5 bases not matched to a gene. Germline lookup yields CDR1 MNHNY and CDR2 SVGAGI (reference sequence). This CDR3 region has 12 residues. The CDR3 spells CASSSTGVEAFF. CDR3 DNA sequence: TGTGCCAGCAGCTCAACAGGGGTTGAAGCTTTCTTT.

This chain's CDR3 is CASSRVGMGEQYF. The CDR3 DNA reads as TGCGCCAGCAGCCGAGTAGGGATGGGCGAGCAGTACTTC. The V and J genes are TRBV4-3 and TRBJ2-7; D call uncertain. The germline CDR1 and CDR2 sequences are LGHNA and YSLEER. This CDR3 region has 13 residues. V was clipped by 4 bases and J by 6 bases, with 13 bases between them.

The chain recombines TRBV7-8 with TRBJ2-1, with 7 bases aligning to TRBD2. Trimming took 0 bases from V and 6 from J; bases not matched to a gene: 5. This CDR3 spans 15 amino acids. Germline V gene data show CDR1 as SGHVS and CDR2 as FQNEAQ. Here the CDR3 DNA reads TGTGCCAGCAGCTTAGCGTGGGAGCGGGGCAATGAGCAGTTCTTC. This sequence encodes CASSLAWERGNEQFF. The full variable domain, completed using reference TRBV7-8 and TRBJ2-1, is GAGVSQSPRYKVAKRGQDVALRCDPISGHVSLFWYQQALGQGPEFLTYFQNEAQLDKSGLPSDRFFAERPEGSVSTLKIQRTQQEDSAVYLCASSLAWERGNEQFFGPGTRLTVL.

This chain connects TRBV29-1 to TRBJ2-2, with TRBD2 as a possible D gene (5 bases). The length of the CDR3 is 12 residues. Germline V gene sequence: CDR1 SQVTM, CDR2 ANQGSEA. V was clipped by 3 bases and J by 6 bases, with 8 bases between them. The DNA of the CDR3 is TGCAGCGTTGAGGAGGATTCCGGGGAGCTGTTTTTT. It is translated as CSVEEDSGELFF.

The rearrangement links TRBV6-5 to TRBJ2-6, with D uncertain. The CDR3 loop spans 14 amino acids. Per the germline V gene, CDR1 is MNHEY and CDR2 is SVGAGI. Trimming took 4 bases from V and 3 from J, leaving 7 bases between them. The chain's CDR3 is CASSFMGGANVLTF. CDR3 in DNA: TGTGCCAGCAGTTTCATGGGTGGGGCCAACGTCCTGACTTTC.

CDR3 sequence reads: CAISEGGGKETQYF. CDR3 nucleotides: TGTGCCATCAGTGAGGGGGGAGGGAAAGAGACCCAGTACTTC. The rearrangement joins TRBV10-3 to TRBJ2-5; TRBD2 matches at 7 bases. V was pared by 2 bases and J by 3 bases, with 3 bases of the junction left unmatched. CDR1 is ENHRY and CDR2 is SYGVKD in the germline V gene. CDR3 length equals 14 residues.

As DNA, the CDR3 is TGTGCCAGCAGCTCGGGAGGGACAAGGAGCTATGGCTACACCTTC. Translation: CASSSGGTRSYGYTF. V gene TRBV7-2 combines with J gene TRBJ1-2; TRBD1 is a possible D gene (6 bases). Per germline, CDR1 SGHTA and CDR2 FQGNSA. V lost 4 bases, J lost 4 bases, and 16 bases lay in between. The CDR3 totals 15 residues. Full variable domain (missing parts from reference TRBV7-2 and TRBJ1-2): GAGVSQSPSNKVTEKGKDVELRCDPISGHTALYWYRQSLGQGLEFLIYFQGNSAPDKSGLPSDRFSAERTGGSVSTLTIQRTQQEDSAVYLCASSSGGTRSYGYTFGSGTRLTVV.

This rearrangement joins TRBV14 to TRBJ2-3; D possibly corresponds to TRBD1 (5 bases). Germline assignment: CDR1 SGHDN and CDR2 FVKESK. The CDR3 is 14 amino acids. V lost 1 base, J lost 7 bases, and 12 bases lay in between. The DNA for the CDR3 is TGTGCCAGCAGCCAAGGGGGCCTTCTTTATACGCAGTATTTT. Its protein product is CASSQGGLLYTQYF. The full variable domain, in which reference TRBV14 and TRBJ2-3 provide the parts outside the CDR3, is EAGVTQFPSHSVIEKGQTVTLRCDPISGHDNLYWYRRVMGKEIKFLLHFVKESKQDESGMPNNRFLAERTGGTYSTLKVQPAELEDSGVYFCASSQGGLLYTQYFGPGTRLTVL.

V is TRBV2 and J is TRBJ2-7; 7 bases agree with TRBD2. Germline loops: CDR1 SNHLY, CDR2 FYNNEI. The CDR3 consists of 15 residues. The J segment lost 4 bases and the V segment lost 6 bases, leaving 12 bases of the junction unmatched. This CDR3 is CASRERTSDIYEQYF. The CDR3 nucleotides are TGTGCCAGCAGGGAAAGAACTAGCGATATTTACGAGCAGTACTTC.

In this sample, this clonotype turned up a few times. This sequence joins TRBV3-1 and TRBJ2-5; tentative D call: TRBD1 (5 bases). The CDR3 consists of 15 residues. The V end lost 0 bases, the J end lost 4 bases, and 12 bases lay between the germline ends. The germline V gene encodes CDR1 LGHDT and CDR2 YNNKEL (reference sequence). This CDR3 reads CASSQDHRGRETQYF. CDR3 coding DNA: TGTGCCAGCAGCCAAGATCATAGGGGTCGAGAGACCCAGTACTTC.

This chain uses TRBV7-2 with TRBJ2-3; 9 nucleotides agree with TRBD2. After removal of 2 bases from V and 2 bases from J, the junction contained 11 bases not matched to a gene. Germline CDR1 SGHTA, CDR2 FQGNSA. The CDR3 contains 18 residues. This CDR3 reads CASSLPAGSSGNTDTQYF. The CDR3 DNA reads TGTGCCAGCAGCTTACCTGCAGGGTCTAGCGGGAACACAGATACGCAGTATTTT.

In its sample, this clonotype was seen a few times. This sequence joins TRBV7-9 and TRBJ2-1; 8 bases agree with TRBD2. The DNA end lines up better with TRBJ2-7; the J call may be wrong. Germline CDR1 reads SEHNR; CDR2 reads FQNEAQ (reference sequence). The CDR3 spans 16 residues. CDR3 in DNA: TGTGCCAGCAGCCCTATAGCGGGGAGCTCCTACAATGAGCAGTACTTC. Its translation is CASSPIAGSSYNEQYF.

This clonotype appeared a few times. The chain combines TRBV6-1 with TRBJ1-2, with D possibly being TRBD1 (6 bases). In germline, CDR1 is MNHNS, CDR2 SASEGT. V was clipped by 5 bases and J by 8 bases, with 12 bases between them. This CDR3 has 12 residues. Here the CDR3 DNA reads TGTGCCAGCAGTAACAGGGATGGAGGCTACACCTTC. Translation gives CASSNRDGGYTF.